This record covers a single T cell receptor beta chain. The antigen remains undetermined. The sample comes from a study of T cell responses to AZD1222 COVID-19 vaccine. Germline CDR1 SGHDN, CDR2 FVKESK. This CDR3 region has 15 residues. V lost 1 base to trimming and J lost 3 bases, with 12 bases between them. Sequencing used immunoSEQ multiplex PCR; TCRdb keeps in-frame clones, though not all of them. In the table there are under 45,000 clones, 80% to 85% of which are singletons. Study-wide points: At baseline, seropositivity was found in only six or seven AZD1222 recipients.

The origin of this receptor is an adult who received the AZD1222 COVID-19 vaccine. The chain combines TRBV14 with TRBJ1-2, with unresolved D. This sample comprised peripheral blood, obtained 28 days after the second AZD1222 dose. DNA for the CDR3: TGTGCCAGCAGCCAAGTTGAAGGTTCTTACTATGGCTACACCTTC. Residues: CASSQVEGSYYGYTF.